This TCR beta chain came from a study of cytomegalovirus exposure and HLA in healthy donors (dated by TCRdb to about 2017). Background for the entire study: An earlier analysis of around 600 of the donors reported 250 to 350 Gb of sequence data and 100 million to 140 million unique TCR beta sequences from about 200 million T cells. Five DR-DQ haplotypes were handled as single units for association and clustering, since linkage in the cohort was strong. The study was designed to test whether signatures of past pathogen exposure could be identified by cataloging public T cell receptors. In a later genetic analysis, genome-wide SNP genotypes for about 65% of the 666 donors were used, and that subset was treated as a discovery cohort. All discovery cohort repertoires had been generated on a single sequencing platform. The study used immunosequencing to profile the T cell repertoires of 666 subjects and linked those repertoires to cytomegalovirus serostatus. Approximately 310 gigabases of sequencing data and tens of millions of unique TCR sequences were included in an early release covering 500 to 750 HLA-typed donors. Donor age, sex, ethnicity and CMV serostatus were compiled together with the repertoire data. HLA typing included class I and class II loci at four-digit resolution. A later analysis re-analyzed previously published TCR beta repertoires from roughly 690 donors and added high-resolution HLA genotyping to study TCR occurrence patterns. Among roughly 400 genotyped donors of the cohort, an average of around 220,000 unique TCR beta nucleotide sequences was sequenced per donor, of which about 18% were non-productive. The genetic ancestry cluster associated with self-reported Caucasian donors included around four fifths of the roughly 390 genotyped donors. The later analysis used no new phenotypic data to find candidate immune exposures, relying instead on TCR beta sequences and their occurrence across donors. Typing coverage varied by locus: roughly 620-640 donors for A, B, C, DRB1 and DQB1; approximately 520 for DQA1; over 600 for DPA1; around 490 for DPB1. In an earlier analysis of more than 550 of the donors, high-throughput TCR beta sequencing was used to judge whether each TCR beta V gene segment behaved as functional or pseudogenic. High-throughput TCR immunosequencing, statistical association of individual TCRs with disease status, and machine learning were combined to predict cytomegalovirus infection status. A separate validation cohort of more than 100 different subjects was used in addition to the 666-subject first cohort. Results the study describes overall, beyond this receptor: Compared with equally common non-associated chains, HLA-associated TCR beta chains in a later analysis were more clonally expanded and had lower generation probabilities. Linkage disequilibrium might explain the correlated functional status among segregating V segments, but an unknown experimental factor could not be excluded. An earlier analysis of approximately 500 of the donors showed that most TCR beta V segments appeared in productive rearrangements either about 90% or about 30% of the time, which broadly matched IMGT annotations. In a later genetic analysis, a missense DCLRE1C variant was associated with V-gene and J-gene trimming of TCR beta chains, and the association was replicated in an independent cohort. In the study, around 150 TCR beta chains were listed as associated with cytomegalovirus. The earlier analysis of 587 of the donors excluded approximately 17 rarely observed V segments, including chromosome 9 orphons, because counts were too low. In a later genetic analysis, fewer N-insertions in productive TCRs were reported among donors in an Asian-associated ancestry cluster than the roughly 710-donor mean. This cohort had only TCR beta chains sequenced, and the lack of alpha or paired-chain data limited which features could be detected. A group of highly shared sequence variants was considered likely to be a technical artifact of the sequencing pipeline. Sequencing depth was assumed to be roughly uniform across donors in the presence/absence analyses, though that assumption may not hold. When HLA alleles, especially DR and DQ, strongly co-occurred, TCR associations were difficult to assign to individual alleles. Most CMV-associated TCR beta chains appeared to be HLA-restricted in a later analysis, and the HLA associations seemed to be driven largely by CMV exposure. The classifier was reported to diagnose cytomegalovirus status with high specificity and sensitivity in both the original cohort and the validation cohort. A further reported finding was that TCR beta sequences accurately predicted the HLA-A and HLA-B alleles for most subjects in the first cohort. A later analysis reported that several top co-occurrence clusters appeared linked to parvovirus B19, influenza, CMV and Epstein-Barr virus. CMV serostatus was the only immune exposure information available for the cohort. The authors suggested that the approach could potentially be generalized to other disease states and immunological phenotypes. HLA typing was unavailable for some donors at each locus, so association tests used only the typed subset. In vitro tests confirmed that a few of the cytomegalovirus-associated TCR beta chains recognize cytomegalovirus antigens. A later analysis associated about 18,000 TCR beta sequences with specific HLA alleles at a false discovery rate of 0.05. Most TCR sequences were observed very rarely across donors, whereas some public TCRs were present in many individuals. In a later analysis, TCR association rates were found to vary across HLA loci, with the most associated TCRs seen for DRB1 alleles and the fewest for HLA-C alleles. Some IMGT-functional V segments, including TRBV6-2 and TRBV6-3, could not be distinguished by the 87-base-pair reads and were therefore excluded.

A word on this clone: It lacks a known antigen. No clone much larger than this one lies a single base away; base qualities are absent.

From cysteine to phenylalanine, the CDR3 is 13 amino acids long. The kept DNA is CDR3 alone, 39 bases in frame from the first base. From a lookup of the germline V gene, CDR1 and CDR2 are MRHNA and SNTAGT. The V and J ends are trimmed by 5 bases and 0 bases, leaving 7 bases between them. In total, 666 healthy bone marrow donors made up the cohort. All cohort members were sampled while nominally healthy, although unrecorded immune exposures were likely present. The donor tested CMV seronegative and was one of the 352 seronegative cohort members. Every donor gave a peripheral blood sample, and the peripheral blood mononuclear cells from that sample were used for TCR beta sequencing. The Qiagen DNeasy Blood Extraction Kit was used to extract genomic DNA from the blood cell samples. Library creation used the immunoSEQ multiplex PCR assay. For the multiplex PCR, a mixture combining 60 forward primers for TCR Vbeta segments and 13 reverse primers for TCR Jbeta segments was used. A multiplex PCR assay on genomic DNA amplified the CDR3 region of rearranged TCR beta genes. On the Illumina HiSeq System, the amplified TCR beta libraries were sequenced as 87-base-pair reads. From the authors' description of their analysis: Across the 670 or so repertoires, a later analysis counted some 81 million unique TCR beta chains, 9.5 million to 13 million of which were shared by at least two donors. To remove PCR and sequencing errors, raw reads were error-corrected and collapsed into unique sequences using a nearest-neighbor algorithm that merged closely related sequences. To assign V, D and J gene segments, CDR3 sequences were aligned to IMGT reference sequences. Each retained sequence needed at least a six-nucleotide match to both a V gene segment and a J gene segment. Rearrangements were called productive when the CDR3 lacked stop codons and stayed in frame with V and J; all others were non-productive. CDR3 was defined by IMGT convention, running from the second conserved V-encoded cysteine to the conserved J-encoded phenylalanine. The earlier analysis of about 530 of the donors excluded any sequence lacking an unambiguous match to a single V gene segment. In an earlier analysis of several hundred of the donors, V segments were called functional above 56.7% productive rearrangements and were called segregating when the between-donor standard deviation exceeded 5%. A statistical classification framework was developed to diagnose cytomegalovirus status using the catalog of TCR beta chain sequences. A later analysis assigned V and J genes by comparing TCR nucleotide sequences with IMGT/GENE-DB human TR gene sequences. The TCRdist pipeline was used in a later analysis to assign CDR3 sequences and most-parsimonious VDJ recombination scenarios. In a later analysis, each TCR beta chain was defined by its CDR3 amino acid sequence together with its V-gene family, and reads lacking a unique V-gene family were excluded. In a later analysis, several hundred highly shared, low-generation-probability nucleotide sequences were removed to address suspected cross-contamination and a sequencing artifact. In a later analysis, a clonal expansion index was calculated for each public chain from normalized within-repertoire ranks of inferred template counts. In a later analysis, generation probabilities were computed with a VDJ recombination model fitted to out-of-frame rearrangements, and the resulting probabilities were checked against IGoR. Hypergeometric tests were used in a later analysis to score TCR-TCR, TCR-HLA and TCR-CMV co-occurrence, with a repertoire-size bias correction applied to the TCR pairs. To estimate false discovery rates, a later analysis permuted the HLA or CMV assignments 20 times. In a later analysis, co-occurring TCRs were grouped using DBSCAN, and TCRdist sequence similarity was added for clustering within HLA-allele-positive subsets. Repertoires with fewer than 30,000 or more than 120,000 public chains, plus five repertoires with anomalous nucleotide sharing, were excluded from co-occurrence clustering. Imported from immuneACCESS, the table was reduced by TCRdb to in-frame sequences with V and J called. These copies leave out some clones; in studies compared against another copy, an unresolved V gene accounts for under half, and the cause of the remainder is not known. V, J and clone size derive from that table, while D and trimming were established from the DNA sequence. For this sample the table gives about 140,000 clones, of which roughly 80% were detected only once. The top ten hold 1.6% of the sample.

Sample: PBMCs. The chain is made from TRBV6-4 and TRBJ1-1; the D gene identity is not certain. This TCR was recovered from a female donor in good health and CMV-seronegative. The CDR3 sequence is CASSITLNTEAFF. The sequenced DNA is TGTGCCAGCAGTATTACACTGAACACTGAAGCTTTCTTT.